Sequencing of this T cell receptor (beta chain) was carried out in a study of blood T cell repertoires in COVID-19 (TCRdb year 2020). Turning to the overall study: Collaborator samples came from the United States, Italy and Spain and covered acute and convalescent phases of COVID-19. The prospective study material was composed of cDNA or gDNA derived from T cells, B-cell-depleted T cells, or PBMCs. Subjects who had been exposed to COVID-19, were actively infected with it, or had recovered from it provided the deeply sampled blood TCRbeta repertoires that made up the dataset. The repertoires were released in a freely available public database intended as a resource for research on the immune response to SARS-CoV-2. Samples were obtained from the ongoing ImmuneRACE study (first 160 participants) and from 1,000 to 1,500 subjects provided by 6 global collaborators. Sample metadata almost always included a de-identified subject ID, COVID-19 status, age in years and sex. HLA class I and class II types, where available, came from metadata supplied by the sample provider rather than from assay-based typing.

TCRbeta CDR3 regions were amplified from genomic DNA by means of the immunoSEQ Assay, a bias-controlled multiplex PCR. The original methods were these. Nucleated cell counts per sample were estimated from amplification of reference gene primers within the assay. To quantify the absolute abundance of each unique TCRbeta CDR3 rearrangement, sequence reads were collapsed and filtered. For each sample, productive Simpson clonality was calculated by taking the square root of Simpson's diversity index across productive rearrangements. Here the immuneACCESS table is served through TCRdb, limited to in-frame sequences with V and J called. Missing clones are a known gap in these copies; in checked studies unresolved V genes cover under half, and the rest lacks a known reason. The DNA gave D and trimming, while V, J and clone size come from that table. The sample table contains approximately 240,000 clones; only one count was recorded for roughly 80% of them. 15% to 20% of the sample goes to the ten largest clones.

Each collaborating institution followed its own protocols to collect whole blood in K2EDTA tubes. Collaborator samples were shipped for TCRbeta analysis as frozen whole blood, isolated PBMCs, or DNA extracted from either sample type. Per the germline V gene, KGHSH is the CDR1 and LQKENI is the CDR2. The cysteine opens and the phenylalanine closes a CDR3 of 13 amino acids. CDR3 DNA is the only sequence kept; it has 39 bases, read in frame from the first base. V is cut by 5 bases and J by 6 bases, and the space between the germline ends is 13 bases. General study outcomes and caveats: Clinical and demographic metadata were provided uncurated, with the amount varying by source and participant.

A note on this clone: Its antigen is still unknown. Within one base of it there is no much larger clone, and no base qualities were kept.

The receptor chain draws on TRBV18 and TRBJ1-2, and the D gene may be TRBD1, 6 bases matching. Sequencing was performed on peripheral blood. The TCR was taken from a woman of 80 years or more with active or convalescent COVID-19. The bases are TGTGCCAGCTCAGAAATACAGGGAAATGGCTACACCTTC. This translates into CASSEIQGNGYTF.